The source of this T cell receptor (beta chain) is a study of chemoradiotherapy in HPV16-positive cancers. With V trimmed by 2 bases and J by 7 bases, 3 bases remained unmatched. Per germline, CDR1 SGHAT and CDR2 FQNNGV. CDR3 length equals 14 residues. Data came from immunoSEQ multiplex PCR; TCRdb stores just in-frame clones and leaves some out. The table records fewer than 11,000 clones, around 80% of them present only once. The sequence was obtained from a human donor with HPV-associated anogenital cancer. This material consisted of tumor tissue, taken from a patient who underwent chemoradiotherapy. This chain links TRBV11-2 with TRBJ2-2; 8 bases are a match to TRBD2. As DNA, the CDR3 is TGTGCCAGCAGCTTACGGGGGGGCGGCGGGGAGCTGTTTTTT. Residues: CASSLRGGGGELFF.